The sample holds many counts of the clone carrying this TCR beta chain. The data derive from a study of blood T cell repertoires in COVID-19. Study-wide context: In each case, the material was cDNA or gDNA derived from T cells, B-cell-depleted T cells, or PBMCs.

Clones were sequenced by immunoSEQ multiplex PCR, and TCRdb holds only the in-frame ones, with some missing. Altogether about 250,000 clones are present, roughly 85% being singletons, with the ten largest covering roughly 5%. CDR3 length: 15 residues. Germline V gene data show CDR1 as LGHDT and CDR2 as YNNKEL (reference sequence). V lost 3 bases, J lost 4 bases, and 8 bases stayed unmatched. The chain combines TRBV3-1 (or the pseudogene TRBV3-2) with TRBJ1-2; 7 nucleotides agree with TRBD1. This TCR derives from a man aged 50 or older with COVID-19, enrolled during active disease. The sample was peripheral blood. CDR3 bases: TGTGCCAGCAGCCAGGGGACAGCGGGGGCCTATGGCTACACCTTC. Residues: CASSQGTAGAYGYTF.